These 31 T cell receptor beta chains share one sample of origin, sequenced in a study of T cell changes during pregnancy in multiple sclerosis (dated by TCRdb to about 2019). Library construction relied on the immunoSEQ multiplex PCR assay. TCRdb provides this immuneACCESS table in a form limited to in-frame rearrangements. Some clones are lacking; in checked studies, under half of them reflect an unresolved V gene, and why the rest are absent is not known. The sample table holds about 52,000 clones, of which approximately 90% were seen once. The ten largest make up less than 0.4% of the sample. The sample consisted of CD4+ T cells from peripheral blood mononuclear cells, taken before pregnancy. The receptors derive from a female donor with multiple sclerosis, enrolled in a pregnancy study.

The count of this clone is one. V and J are TRBV27 and TRBJ2-2, with D perhaps TRBD1 (6 bases). This CDR3 comprises 14 residues. V lost 2 bases and J lost 7, with 11 bases in between. Germline V gives CDR1 MNHEY, CDR2 SMNVEV (reference sequence). This chain's CDR3 is CASSLGQTRGELFF. In nucleotides, the CDR3 is TGTGCCAGCAGTTTAGGACAGACTCGCGGGGAGCTGTTTTTT.

This clone was observed once. The chain has TRBV28 and TRBJ1-1; 11 bases are a match to TRBD1. The V gene's germline CDR1 is MDHEN and CDR2 SYDVKM. V gave up 6 bases and J gave up 5 bases; unmatched junction bases: 8. The CDR3 spans 15 residues. CDR3 in DNA: TGTGCCAGCAGCCTACCTGGACAGGGGGCTACTGAAGCTTTCTTT. This encodes CASSLPGQGATEAFF.

The gene calls are TRBV5-1 and TRBJ2-3; 14 nucleotides align to TRBD2. The CDR3 loop spans 18 amino acids. V lost 4 bases and J lost 0; bases outside the gene matches: 7. Germline V CDR1 and CDR2: SGHRS, YFSETQ. CDR3 bases: TGCGCCAGCAGCCCTGGACTAGCGGGAGGTCATAGCACAGATACGCAGTATTTT. The encoded protein is CASSPGLAGGHSTDTQYF.

The sample holds a few counts of this clone. The J gene is TRBJ2-2, the V gene TRBV7-2; 7 bases match TRBD1. Germline V CDR1 and CDR2: SGHTA, FQGNSA. Losses at the gene ends were 2 bases for V and 0 bases for J; bases not matched to a gene: 0. The length of the CDR3 is 15 residues. CDR3 residues: CASSLTGANTGELFF. CDR3 DNA: TGTGCCAGCAGCTTAACAGGGGCGAACACCGGGGAGCTGTTTTTT. The whole variable domain, filled in from reference TRBV7-2 and TRBJ2-2, reads GAGVSQSPSNKVTEKGKDVELRCDPISGHTALYWYRQSLGQGLEFLIYFQGNSAPDKSGLPSDRFSAERTGGSVSTLTIQRTQQEDSAVYLCASSLTGANTGELFFGEGSRLTVL.

The gene calls are TRBV6-8 and TRBJ2-7, with D possibly being TRBD1 (6 bases). V gave up 2 bases and J gave up 3 bases, with 14 bases separating them. This CDR3 has 15 residues. CDR1 is MNHGY and CDR2 is SAAAGT in the germline V gene. CDR3 residues: CASSYVGHQFYEQYF. CDR3 in DNA: TGTGCCAGCAGTTACGTGGGACATCAGTTCTACGAGCAGTACTTC.

The V gene is TRBV18, the J gene TRBJ2-1; TRBD2 agrees at 9 bases. CDR3 length: 16 residues. Trimming at V came to 4 bases and at J to 3 bases, leaving 7 bases not matched to a gene. Looked up from germline, CDR1 is KGHSH and CDR2 is LQKENI. The CDR3 nucleotides are TGTGCCAGCTCACGAGCCGGACTAGCGCTCTACAATGAGCAGTTCTTC. This translates into CASSRAGLALYNEQFF.

This clone has just one count. At one end the junction does not follow the germline gene, possibly because of a read error. The CDR3 DNA is TGTGCCAGCAGGTTAGGCGTATCCCTTTCCTACGAGCAGTACTTC. Amino acid sequence: CASRLGVSLSYEQYF. V gene TRBV11-2 combines with J gene TRBJ2-7; D is unresolved. The CDR3 spans 15 residues. CDR1 SGHAT and CDR2 FQNNGV come from the germline V gene.

The V gene is TRBV19, the J gene TRBJ1-2, with D possibly being TRBD1 (6 bases). V was pared by 0 bases and J by 2 bases, with 10 bases between. The germline gives CDR1 LNHDA, CDR2 SQIVND (reference sequence). There are 15 residues in the CDR3. The CDR3 region is CASSIDRTANYGYTF. CDR3 DNA: TGTGCCAGTAGTATAGATCGGACAGCAAACTATGGCTACACCTTC.

The genes are TRBV29-1 and TRBJ2-2, with 7 positions matching TRBD2. V shed 0 bases, J shed 10 bases, and the junction held 8 bases outside the gene matches. Germline lookup yields CDR1 SQVTM and CDR2 ANQGSEA. This CDR3 is 14 amino acids long. The CDR3 loop is CSVEDRRGRQELFF. CDR3 nucleotides: TGCAGCGTTGAAGATCGGCGGGGGAGACAGGAGCTGTTTTTT.

V and J are TRBV5-1 and TRBJ1-1, with D possibly TRBD1 on 6 matching bases. V was cut by 0 bases and J by 7 bases, with 13 bases left in between. Germline V gene lookup returns CDR1 SGHRS and CDR2 YFSETQ. This CDR3 region has 14 residues. This CDR3 reads CASSLGVQGIEAFF. As DNA, the CDR3 is TGCGCCAGCAGCTTGGGAGTTCAGGGGATTGAAGCTTTCTTT.

The chain employs TRBV21-1 and TRBJ1-1; the tabulated D call, TRBD1, remains unverified against the DNA. TRBV21-1 is described as a pseudogene. This CDR3 contains 14 residues. The CDR3, as DNA: TGTGCCAGCAGCAAAGCGCTCCAGGGGTGGTTCGCTTTCTTT. Amino acid sequence: CASSKALQGWFAFF.

The gene calls are TRBV5-4 and TRBJ1-2, with a tentative D call TRBD1 (6 bases). V was clipped by 2 bases and J by 8 bases, with 16 bases between them. Looked up from germline, CDR1 is SGHNT and CDR2 is YYREEE (reference sequence). The CDR3 totals 14 residues. The CDR3 loop reads CASSFPRGANGYTF. CDR3 nucleotides: TGTGCCAGCAGCTTCCCCCGGGGGGCGAACGGCTACACCTTC.

The chain employs TRBV11-3 and TRBJ2-2; D is unresolved. In germline, CDR1 is SGHNT, CDR2 YENEEA. CDR3 length: 13 residues. Trimming removed 2 bases at V and 4 bases at J, with 5 bases between. As DNA, the CDR3 is TGTGCCAGCAGCTTACAGGTCACCGGGGAGCTGTTTTTT. It yields the protein CASSLQVTGELFF.

In this sample, this clone turned up once. The CDR3 DNA follows: TGCGCCAGCAGCTTGGAGGGGAACGAGCAGTACTTC. The encoded protein is CASSLEGNEQYF. The chain employs TRBV5-1 and TRBJ2-7; D perhaps matches TRBD1 (5 bases). Germline V gene data show CDR1 as SGHRS and CDR2 as YFSETQ. V lost 0 bases and J 5 bases, leaving 6 bases between the germline ends. CDR3 length equals 12 residues.

V is TRBV13 and J is TRBJ2-7; 10 bases map to TRBD2. This CDR3 is 17 amino acids long. From germline, CDR1 is PRHDT and CDR2 FYEKMQ (reference sequence). V gave up 7 bases and J gave up 0 bases; unmatched junction bases: 12. The CDR3 loop reads CASTLRSGRLSSYEQYF. CDR3 sequence (DNA): TGTGCCAGCACCCTACGTAGCGGGAGGCTAAGCTCCTACGAGCAGTACTTC.

The chain has TRBV2 and TRBJ2-5, with D uncertain. The V gene lost 6 bases and the J gene lost 1 base, with 3 bases spanning the gap. Germline CDR1 is SNHLY and CDR2 is FYNNEI. CDR3 length equals 11 residues. This CDR3 is CASSFQETQYF. The CDR3 DNA reads as TGTGCCAGCAGCTTCCAAGAGACCCAGTACTTC.

This clone came up once. This sequence joins TRBV18 and TRBJ2-7; TRBD1 agrees at 11 bases. The CDR3 length is 15 residues. Germline CDR1 KGHSH, CDR2 LQKENI. V shed 3 bases and J 5 bases; nucleotides not matched to a gene: 6. The CDR3 sequence is CASSPGTGGFDEQYF. The CDR3, as DNA: TGTGCCAGCTCACCGGGGACAGGGGGTTTTGACGAGCAGTACTTC.

This clone was seen a single time. The chain uses TRBV7-3 and TRBJ2-1; D gene unclear. V gave up 1 base and J gave up 5 bases, with 3 bases separating them. In germline, CDR1 is SGHTA, CDR2 FQGTGA. There are 12 residues in the CDR3. The CDR3 reads CASSLINNEQFF. DNA for the CDR3: TGTGCCAGCAGCTTAATTAACAATGAGCAGTTCTTC. Together with reference TRBV7-3 and TRBJ2-1, the CDR3 gives the full variable domain: GAGVSQTPSNKVTEKGKYVELRCDPISGHTALYWYRQSLGQGPEFLIYFQGTGAADDSGLPNDRFFAVRPEGSVSTLKIQRTERGDSAVYLCASSLINNEQFFGPGTRLTVL.

The genes are TRBV5-6 and TRBJ2-5; 11 positions agree with TRBD2. Unmatched junction bases numbered 4, after V lost 2 bases and J lost 1 base. CDR3 length: 16 residues. Germline V CDR1 and CDR2: SGHDT, YYEEEE. DNA for the CDR3: TGTGCCAGCAGCTTTATGACTAGCGGGGCCCAAGAGACCCAGTACTTC. Translated: CASSFMTSGAQETQYF.

The chain employs TRBV5-6 and TRBJ2-5, with TRBD2 matching over 9 bases. There are 18 residues in the CDR3. J lost 4 bases, V lost 3 bases, and 16 bases had no gene match. CDR1 and CDR2 (germline): SGHDT, YYEEEE. This CDR3 reads CASSWSGVAGGIRETQYF. In nucleotides, the CDR3 is TGTGCCAGCAGCTGGAGCGGCGTGGCGGGAGGGATTCGAGAGACCCAGTACTTC.

This chain uses TRBV30 with TRBJ1-3; 7 nucleotides align to TRBD1. This CDR3 has 14 residues. V dropped 5 bases and J dropped 0; count of bases not matched to a gene: 4. Looked up from germline, CDR1 is GTSNPN and CDR2 is SVGIG (reference sequence). CDR3 nucleotide sequence: TGTGCCTGGGCAGGGGGACACTCTGGAAACACCATATATTTT. Protein product: CAWAGGHSGNTIYF.

The V call is TRBV6-1, the J call TRBJ2-7, with D perhaps matching TRBD1 (6 bases). V was cut by 8 bases and J by 4 bases, with 15 bases left in between. The CDR3 runs to 13 residues. Looked up from germline, CDR1 is MNHNS and CDR2 is SASEGT. CDR3 loop: CASLRDIGYEQYF. The CDR3 DNA sequence: TGTGCCAGCCTTAGGGACATCGGGTACGAGCAGTACTTC.

The chain has TRBV7-9 and TRBJ1-3, with D tentatively TRBD1 (6 bases). The CDR3 spans 16 residues. Trimming left V 5 bases short and J 4 bases short, with 18 bases between. Germline assignment: CDR1 SEHNR and CDR2 FQNEAQ (reference sequence). DNA of the CDR3: TGTGCCAGCAGCCTCTGGATGGGGGCAGCCGGAAACACCATATATTTT. It translates to CASSLWMGAAGNTIYF.

The rearrangement links TRBV28 to TRBJ1-2; D is unresolved. CDR1 and CDR2 from the germline V gene are MDHEN and SYDVKM. This CDR3 contains 13 residues. Trimming pared 7 bases from V and 7 bases from J, leaving 16 bases between. DNA of the CDR3: TGTGCCAGCACCGAACCCCTGAGTAGTGGCTACACCTTC. It is translated as CASTEPLSSGYTF.

This chain joins TRBV5-1 and TRBJ2-1; TRBD1 is a possible D gene (6 bases). Trimming took off 0 bases at V and 6 bases at J, with 10 bases between the two ends. This CDR3 comprises 14 residues. Germline lookup yields CDR1 SGHRS and CDR2 YFSETQ. In DNA form, the CDR3 reads TGCGCCAGCAGCTTGGCGCAGGGGCCCAATGAGCAGTTCTTC. Its translation: CASSLAQGPNEQFF.

The CDR3 spells CASRSGLNTGELFF. The CDR3, as DNA: TGTGCCAGCAGATCGGGACTGAACACCGGGGAGCTGTTTTTT. The chain carries TRBV28 and TRBJ2-2; possibly TRBD2 for D (6 bases). This CDR3 spans 14 amino acids. V lost 6 bases and J lost 1, with 9 bases in between. CDR1 is MDHEN, CDR2 SYDVKM, per germline.

The rearrangement uses TRBV2 and TRBJ2-1; tentatively, D is TRBD1 (6 bases). V gave up 4 bases and J gave up 7 bases, with 14 bases separating them. There are 14 residues in the CDR3. Germline V CDR1 and CDR2: SNHLY, FYNNEI. CDR3 coding DNA: TGTGCCAGCAGTGGGCCAGGGGCCAGGAATGAGCAGTTCTTC. Amino acid sequence: CASSGPGARNEQFF.

J is TRBJ2-3 and V is TRBV10-3; weak D call: TRBD1 (6 bases). Germline CDR1 reads ENHRY; CDR2 reads SYGVKD. V lost 5 bases, J lost 7 bases, and 13 bases lay in between. CDR3 length equals 13 residues. CDR3 amino acids: CAISYQGPHTQYF. The CDR3 bases are TGTGCCATCAGTTATCAGGGGCCGCATACGCAGTATTTT.

This sequence joins TRBV13 and TRBJ2-2; the D gene is possibly TRBD2 (5 bases). Germline V gene lookup returns CDR1 PRHDT and CDR2 FYEKMQ (reference sequence). There are 13 residues in the CDR3. Trimming removed 3 bases at V and 6 bases at J, with 8 bases between. The CDR3 nucleotides are TGTGCCAGCAGCTTGTCGAGGGCCGGGGAGCTGTTTTTT. Its translation is CASSLSRAGELFF.

CDR3 nucleotide sequence: TGTGCCAGCAGAAGGGACAGGGGGCGTCTGGAGACCCAGTACTTC. It specifies CASRRDRGRLETQYF. The chain carries TRBV6-5 and TRBJ2-5, with 12 bases that match TRBD1. The CDR3 runs 15 residues. Germline trimming cut 6 bases from V and 5 bases from J; bases unmatched to any gene: 7. Germline CDR1 MNHEY, CDR2 SVGAGI.

CDR3: CASSLGWSGELFF. CDR3 DNA: TGTGCCAGCAGTTTAGGATGGAGCGGGGAGCTGTTTTTT. This chain connects TRBV28 to TRBJ2-2; the D is unclear. Trimming removed 2 bases from V and 7 bases from J, with 8 bases in between. Looked up from germline, CDR1 is MDHEN and CDR2 is SYDVKM. The CDR3 totals 13 residues.